Shown below are 14 T cell receptor beta chains from a single sample sequenced in a study of cytomegalovirus exposure and HLA in healthy donors. This PCR relied on a set of 60 Vbeta primers and 13 Jbeta primers. Some clones are missing from TCRdb's copy, which holds only in-frame ones; the method was immunoSEQ multiplex PCR. The sample lists 99,000 or so clones; over 12% were seen once. The sequenced material came from PBMCs. Every receptor here comes from a female donor in good health and CMV-seronegative.

This rearrangement joins TRBV11-3 to TRBJ2-7; D perhaps matches TRBD2 (6 bases). This CDR3 is 16 amino acids long. The V end lost 5 bases, the J end lost 5 bases, and 22 bases lay between the germline ends. The germline CDR1 and CDR2 sequences are SGHNT and YENEEA. CDR3 sequence reads: CASSPDGRGNDNEQYF. The DNA for the CDR3 is TGTGCCAGCAGCCCAGACGGTCGGGGGAATGACAACGAGCAGTACTTC.

The sample holds a few counts of this clone. The chain's CDR3 is CASSPGGTRTNSYEQYF. The CDR3 region has the DNA TGTGCCAGCAGCCCGGGGGGGACTAGGACCAACTCCTACGAGCAGTACTTC. V is TRBV9 and J is TRBJ2-7; 8 positions agree with TRBD2. Germline V gives CDR1 SGDLS, CDR2 YYNGEE. This CDR3 is 17 amino acids long. V shed 4 bases, J shed 0 bases, and the junction held 12 bases outside the gene matches.

The table lists this clone with a few counts. The V gene is TRBV29-1, the J gene TRBJ2-7, with 7 bases lining up with TRBD1. The V gene end was trimmed by 3 bases and the J gene end by 6 bases; junction bases not matched to a gene: 8. The CDR3 is made up of 13 amino acids. Germline CDR1 and CDR2: SQVTM and ANQGSEA. The DNA for the CDR3 is TGCAGCGTTGATCGACAGGGTCGGGGCGAGCAGTACTTC. Translating gives CSVDRQGRGEQYF.

V is TRBV7-6 and J is TRBJ1-2; a weak D match, TRBD1 (6 bases). CDR1 SGHVS and CDR2 FNYEAQ come from the germline V gene. This CDR3 contains 13 residues. The ends were cut back, 1 base at V and 8 bases at J, with 11 bases in the middle. The chain's CDR3 is CASSLGQETGYTF. For the CDR3, the DNA is TGTGCCAGCAGCTTAGGACAGGAGACGGGCTACACCTTC.

J is TRBJ2-7 and V is TRBV11-2; 7 bases are a match to TRBD2. V shed 0 bases and J 1 base; nucleotides not matched to a gene: 9. CDR1 is SGHAT, CDR2 FQNNGV, per germline. The CDR3 loop spans 17 amino acids. The CDR3: CASSLDGGAGLSYEQYF. The CDR3 DNA reads TGTGCCAGCAGCTTAGATGGGGGAGCGGGACTATCCTACGAGCAGTACTTC.

This clone was seen a handful of times. The gene calls are TRBV7-2 and TRBJ1-1; D gene ambiguous. CDR3 length: 13 residues. Trimming pared 2 bases from V and 10 bases from J, leaving 14 bases between. CDR1 is SGHTA, CDR2 FQGNSA, per germline. Here the CDR3 reads CASSLPSEPRAFF. The CDR3, as DNA: TGTGCCAGCAGCTTACCAAGCGAGCCCCGAGCTTTCTTT. The whole variable domain, remainder taken from reference TRBV7-2 and TRBJ1-1, is GAGVSQSPSNKVTEKGKDVELRCDPISGHTALYWYRQSLGQGLEFLIYFQGNSAPDKSGLPSDRFSAERTGGSVSTLTIQRTQQEDSAVYLCASSLPSEPRAFFGQGTRLTVV.

This clone came up a few times. This chain uses TRBV5-4 with TRBJ2-3, with D possibly matching TRBD2 (5 bases). Trimming left V 2 bases short and J 1 base short, with 14 bases between. The length of the CDR3 is 16 residues. From germline, CDR1 is SGHNT and CDR2 YYREEE (reference sequence). The DNA for the CDR3 is TGTGCCAGCAGCTTCGGGGAGTTACGGGGCACAGATACGCAGTATTTT. It yields the protein CASSFGELRGTDTQYF.

This clone was counted between two and nine times. CDR3 protein: CAISDRGSSYEQYF. The CDR3 region has the DNA TGTGCCATCAGTGACCGGGGGAGCTCCTACGAGCAGTACTTC. The V call is TRBV10-3, the J call TRBJ2-7; the D gene is possibly TRBD2 (6 bases). The CDR3 runs 14 residues. V lost 3 bases and J 0 bases, leaving 9 bases between the germline ends. CDR1 and CDR2 (germline): ENHRY, SYGVKD.

This clone was detected a few times. This rearrangement joins TRBV2 to TRBJ2-1, with a weak D call TRBD2 (6 bases). Germline loops: CDR1 SNHLY, CDR2 FYNNEI. This CDR3 contains 14 residues. V was clipped by 4 bases and J by 5 bases, with 12 bases between them. CDR3 loop: CASSVRSGNNEQFF. The CDR3 bases are TGTGCCAGCAGTGTCCGTAGCGGAAACAATGAGCAGTTCTTC. Full variable domain (remainder filled in from reference TRBV2 and TRBJ2-1): EPEVTQTPSHQVTQMGQEVILRCVPISNHLYFYWYRQILGQKVEFLVSFYNNEISEKSEIFDDQFSVERPDGSNFTLKIRSTKLEDSAMYFCASSVRSGNNEQFFGPGTRLTVL.

This clone was recorded a few times. The chain has TRBV7-3 and TRBJ1-4, with 11 bases identical to TRBD1. Germline loops: CDR1 SGHTA, CDR2 FQGTGA. J lost 5 bases, V lost 0 bases, and 2 bases had no gene match. The CDR3 sequence is 16 residues long. The CDR3 loop is CASSLTGTGGNEKLFF. As DNA, the CDR3 is TGTGCCAGCAGCTTAACCGGGACAGGGGGGAATGAAAAACTGTTTTTT. Looking up the rest from reference TRBV7-3 and TRBJ1-4 gives the full variable domain: GAGVSQTPSNKVTEKGKYVELRCDPISGHTALYWYRQSLGQGPEFLIYFQGTGAADDSGLPNDRFFAVRPEGSVSTLKIQRTERGDSAVYLCASSLTGTGGNEKLFFGSGTQLSVL.

The chain joins TRBV5-4 to TRBJ2-3, with D possibly matching TRBD1 (6 bases). V lost 4 bases and J lost 0, with 15 bases in between. This CDR3 region has 16 residues. The germline V gene has CDR1 SGHNT and CDR2 YYREEE (reference sequence). The CDR3 DNA sequence: TGTGCCAGCAGCGCCCGGGACAAGAGAAGCACAGATACGCAGTATTTT. This codes for CASSARDKRSTDTQYF.

Details on this clone: One end of the junction fails to match germline, which may point to a read error. The rearrangement links TRBV10-3 to TRBJ2-1; TRBD2 matches at 11 bases. The CDR3 spans 12 residues. The germline V gene encodes CDR1 ENHRY and CDR2 SYGVKD. DNA for the CDR3: TGTGCCATCAGTTCTCCAACTAGCGGGAGTATCTTC. Protein: CAISSPTSGSIF.

This clone occurred a few times. The chain uses TRBV5-5 and TRBJ1-1, with D possibly matching TRBD1 (6 bases). CDR1 and CDR2 (germline): SGHKS, YYEKEE (reference sequence). Trimming cost V 0 bases and J 6 bases, with 15 bases left between them. This CDR3 region has 15 residues. CDR3 nucleotides: TGTGCCAGCAGCTTGGCCACAGGGTCGGGCCCTGAAGCTTTCTTT. It specifies CASSLATGSGPEAFF.

This clone was detected a few times. This chain joins TRBV6-1 and TRBJ2-1; 10 positions agree with TRBD2. Germline lookup yields CDR1 MNHNS and CDR2 SASEGT. V gave up 4 bases and J gave up 0 bases; unmatched junction bases: 3. The CDR3 sequence is 16 residues long. The CDR3 spells CASSASSGSSYNEQFF. The CDR3 DNA sequence: TGTGCCAGCAGTGCATCTAGCGGGAGCTCCTACAATGAGCAGTTCTTC.